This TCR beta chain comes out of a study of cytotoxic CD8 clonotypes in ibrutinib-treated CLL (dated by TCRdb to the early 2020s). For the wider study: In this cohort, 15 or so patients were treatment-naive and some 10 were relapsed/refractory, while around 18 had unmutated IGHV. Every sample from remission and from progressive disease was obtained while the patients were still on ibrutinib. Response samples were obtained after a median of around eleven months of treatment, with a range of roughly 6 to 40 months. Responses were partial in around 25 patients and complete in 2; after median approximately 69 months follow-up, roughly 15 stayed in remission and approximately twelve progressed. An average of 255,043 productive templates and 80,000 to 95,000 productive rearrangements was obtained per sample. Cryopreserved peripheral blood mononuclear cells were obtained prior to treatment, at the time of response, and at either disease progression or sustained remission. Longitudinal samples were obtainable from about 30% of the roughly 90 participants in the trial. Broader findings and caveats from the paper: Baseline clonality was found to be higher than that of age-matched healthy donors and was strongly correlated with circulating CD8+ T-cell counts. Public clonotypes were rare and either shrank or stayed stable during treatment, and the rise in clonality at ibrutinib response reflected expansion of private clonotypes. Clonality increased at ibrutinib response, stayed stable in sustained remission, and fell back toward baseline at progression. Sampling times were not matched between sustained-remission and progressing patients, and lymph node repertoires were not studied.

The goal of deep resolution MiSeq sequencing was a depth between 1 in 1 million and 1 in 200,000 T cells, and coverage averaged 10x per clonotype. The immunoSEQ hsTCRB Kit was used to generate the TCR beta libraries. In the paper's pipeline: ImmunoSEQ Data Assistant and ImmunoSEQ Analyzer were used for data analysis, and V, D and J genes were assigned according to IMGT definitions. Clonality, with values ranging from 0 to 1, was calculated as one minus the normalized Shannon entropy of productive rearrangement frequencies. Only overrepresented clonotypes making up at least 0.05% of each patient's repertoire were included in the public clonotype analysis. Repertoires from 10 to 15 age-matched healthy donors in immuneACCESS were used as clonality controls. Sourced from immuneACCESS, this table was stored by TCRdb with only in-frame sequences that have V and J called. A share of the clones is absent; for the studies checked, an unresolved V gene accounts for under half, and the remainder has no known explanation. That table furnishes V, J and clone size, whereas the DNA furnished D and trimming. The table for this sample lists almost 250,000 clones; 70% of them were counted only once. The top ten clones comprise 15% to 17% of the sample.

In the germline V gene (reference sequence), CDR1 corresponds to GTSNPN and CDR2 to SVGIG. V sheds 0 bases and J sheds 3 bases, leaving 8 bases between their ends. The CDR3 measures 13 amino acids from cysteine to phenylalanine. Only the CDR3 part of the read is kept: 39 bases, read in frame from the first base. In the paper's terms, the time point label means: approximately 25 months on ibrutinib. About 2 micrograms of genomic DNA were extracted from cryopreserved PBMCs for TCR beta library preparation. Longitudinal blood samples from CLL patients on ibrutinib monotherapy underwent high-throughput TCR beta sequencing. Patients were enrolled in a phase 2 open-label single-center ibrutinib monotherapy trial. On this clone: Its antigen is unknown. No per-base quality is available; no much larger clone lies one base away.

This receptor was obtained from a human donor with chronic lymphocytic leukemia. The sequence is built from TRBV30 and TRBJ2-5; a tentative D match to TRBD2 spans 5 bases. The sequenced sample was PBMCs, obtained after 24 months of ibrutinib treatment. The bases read TGTGCCTGGAGTGTAGGAGCGGAAGAGACCCAGTACTTC. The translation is CAWSVGAEETQYF. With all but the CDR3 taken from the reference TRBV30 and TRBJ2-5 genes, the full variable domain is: SQTIHQWPATLVQPVGSPLSLECTVEGTSNPNLYWYRQAAGRGLQLLFYSVGIGQISSEVPQNLSASRPQDRQFILSSKKLLLSDSGFYLCAWSVGAEETQYFGPGTRLLVL.